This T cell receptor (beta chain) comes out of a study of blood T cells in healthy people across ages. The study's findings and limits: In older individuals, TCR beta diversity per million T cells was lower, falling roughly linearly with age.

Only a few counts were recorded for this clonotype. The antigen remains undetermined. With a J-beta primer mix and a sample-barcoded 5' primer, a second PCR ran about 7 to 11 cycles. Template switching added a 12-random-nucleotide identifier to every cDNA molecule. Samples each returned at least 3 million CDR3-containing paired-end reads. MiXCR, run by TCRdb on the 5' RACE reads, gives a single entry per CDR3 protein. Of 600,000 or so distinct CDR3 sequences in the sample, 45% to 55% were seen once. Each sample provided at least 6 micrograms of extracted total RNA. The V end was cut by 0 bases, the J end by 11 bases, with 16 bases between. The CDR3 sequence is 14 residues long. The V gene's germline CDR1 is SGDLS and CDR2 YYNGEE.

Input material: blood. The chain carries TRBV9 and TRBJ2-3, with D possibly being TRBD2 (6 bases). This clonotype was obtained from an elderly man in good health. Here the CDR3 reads CASSVVVDGGMQYF. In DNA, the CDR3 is TGTGCCAGCAGCGTAGTGGTGGATGGCGGGATGCAGTATTTT. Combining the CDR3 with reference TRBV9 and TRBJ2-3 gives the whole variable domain DSGVTQTPKHLITATGQRVTLRCSPRSGDLSVYWYQQSLDQGLQFLIQYYNGEERAKGNILERFSAQQFPDLHSELNLSSLELGDSALYFCASSVVVDGGMQYFGPGTRLTVL.